The 18 T cell receptor beta chains below come from one sample, sequenced in a study of T-cell reconstitution after alpha-beta-depleted transplantation in children. Unique molecular identifiers were built into the TCRbeta library. Each CDR3 protein gets one entry after TCRdb re-called the PCR reads with MiXCR. The sample shows 490,000 or so distinct CDR3 sequences, under 12% of them seen only once. The material sequenced was PBMCs, taken before TCRalphabeta/CD19-depleted stem cell transplant. These receptors came from a child younger than 10 with inherited bone marrow failure, due to receive a stem cell transplant.

This clonotype has ten or more counts. V is TRBV9 and J is TRBJ2-2; TRBD1 might be the D (6 bases). Germline V gene data show CDR1 as SGDLS and CDR2 as YYNGEE. With 3 bases removed from V and 9 bases from J, the gap between germline ends came to 12 bases. This CDR3 is 13 amino acids long. CDR3 in amino acids: CASSEGVSRELFF. DNA of the CDR3: TGTGCCAGCAGCGAGGGGGTGAGCCGGGAGCTGTTTTTT.

This clonotype was detected many times. This chain links TRBV27 with TRBJ2-7; D not certain. Germline assignment: CDR1 MNHEY and CDR2 SMNVEV (reference sequence). Trimming stripped 4 bases from V and 2 bases from J, with 12 bases between. The CDR3 is 14 residues long. The CDR3 DNA reads TGTGCCAGCAGTTATAGACAACCCCCCTACGAGCAGTACTTC. Residues: CASSYRQPPYEQYF.

This clonotype was seen a few times. The chain is built from TRBV30 and TRBJ2-2, with TRBD1 matching over 10 bases. Per germline, CDR1 GTSNPN and CDR2 SVGIG (reference sequence). There are 16 residues in the CDR3. V trimming: 7 bases; J trimming: 6 bases; junction bases outside the gene matches: 14. CDR3 residues: CASSPLDRGDAGELFF. For the CDR3, the DNA is TGTGCCTCCTCTCCATTGGACAGGGGGGATGCCGGGGAGCTGTTTTTT.

Many counts were recorded for this clonotype. The rearrangement uses TRBV27 and TRBJ1-2, with no clear D. The CDR3 extends over 15 amino acids. V lost 2 bases, J lost 4 bases, and 14 bases lay in between. From germline, CDR1 is MNHEY and CDR2 SMNVEV (reference sequence). CDR3 in DNA: TGTGCCAGCAGTTTAAAAGCCGGCGGGCGCTATGGCTACACCTTC. Translating it yields CASSLKAGGRYGYTF.

With respect to this clonotype: A read error may explain this, as a much larger clone is one base away. This chain connects TRBV4-2 to TRBJ2-7, with 7 bases matching TRBD2. CDR1 and CDR2 (germline): LGHNA, YNFKEQ. The CDR3 consists of 14 residues. The CDR3: CASSQLGRADDQYF. CDR3 coding DNA: TGTGCCAGCAGCCAATTGGGGAGGGCCGACGACCAGTACTTC.

This clonotype was seen many times. The rearrangement joins TRBV7-2 to TRBJ1-5; TRBD1 matches at 10 bases. The CDR3 extends over 16 amino acids. V lost 1 base to trimming and J lost 2 bases; unmatched junction nucleotides: 2. Germline CDR1 SGHTA, CDR2 FQGNSA. CDR3 nucleotide sequence: TGTGCCAGCAGCTTAGTAGGGACAGGGGGCAATCAGCCCCAGCATTTT. The encoded protein is CASSLVGTGGNQPQHF.

This clonotype was seen ten or more times. The chain links TRBV7-2 to TRBJ2-7; either TRBD1 or TRBD2 may fit D (5 bases each). CDR3 length: 16 amino acids. The V gene lost 2 bases and the J gene lost 5 bases, with 19 bases spanning the gap. Germline values: CDR1 SGHTA, CDR2 FQGNSA. This CDR3 is CASSLLNGTPSNEQYF. Written as DNA, the CDR3 is TGTGCCAGCAGCTTACTCAACGGGACCCCTTCTAACGAGCAGTACTTC.

This clonotype was recorded at least ten times. The chain uses TRBV30 and TRBJ2-3; 9 nucleotides agree with TRBD2. V lost 2 bases, J lost 2 bases, and 5 bases stayed unmatched. The germline gives CDR1 GTSNPN, CDR2 SVGIG (reference sequence). CDR3 length equals 15 residues. CDR3 amino acids: CAWSLLAGNTDTQYF. CDR3 nucleotide sequence: TGTGCCTGGAGTTTGCTAGCGGGAAACACAGATACGCAGTATTTT. Full variable domain (rest looked up from reference TRBV30 and TRBJ2-3): SQTIHQWPATLVQPVGSPLSLECTVEGTSNPNLYWYRQAAGRGLQLLFYSVGIGQISSEVPQNLSASRPQDRQFILSSKKLLLSDSGFYLCAWSLLAGNTDTQYFGPGTRLTVL.

The sample holds many counts of this clonotype. The chain combines TRBV7-8 with TRBJ2-2; D possibly corresponds to TRBD1 (6 bases). The CDR3 is made up of 15 amino acids. CDR1 SGHVS and CDR2 FQNEAQ come from the germline V gene. V lost 3 bases, J lost 7 bases, and 15 bases lay in between. The CDR3 here is CASSFLGTTYGELFF. The CDR3, as DNA: TGTGCCAGCAGCTTTCTAGGGACAACCTACGGGGAGCTGTTTTTT.

The sample holds many counts of this clonotype. V is TRBV28 and J is TRBJ2-1, with D possibly being TRBD2 (5 bases). Between the trimmed V and J ends, which lost 9 bases and 6 bases, there was a span of 18 bases. The CDR3 covers 14 residues. The germline V gene encodes CDR1 MDHEN and CDR2 SYDVKM. The CDR3 coding sequence is TGTGCCAGTCGGCGCTTAGAGGGTCGCAATGAGCAGTTCTTC. Translated, it gives CASRRLEGRNEQFF.

This clonotype was detected ten times or more. The genes are TRBV4-3 and TRBJ2-7, with a weak D call TRBD2 (6 bases). Looked up from germline, CDR1 is LGHNA and CDR2 is YSLEER. The ends were cut back, 4 bases at V and 3 bases at J, with 16 bases in the middle. The CDR3 is 15 residues long. In DNA form, the CDR3 reads TGCGCCAGCAGCCGCTTCTTCGGGAGCGGCTACGAGCAGTACTTC. Translated: CASSRFFGSGYEQYF.

This clonotype has a handful of counts. Sequence at one end of the junction differs from germline and may be a read error. The chain couples TRBV2 to TRBJ2-1, with TRBD2 identical over 7 bases. Germline CDR1 SNHLY, CDR2 FYNNEI. This CDR3 contains 14 residues. The CDR3 here is CASSSTPTSALSYF. In DNA, the CDR3 is TGTGCCAGCAGCTCAACCCCCACTAGCGCCCTATCGTACTTC. The whole variable domain, remainder taken from reference TRBV2 and TRBJ2-1, is EPEVTQTPSHQVTQMGQEVILRCVPISNHLYFYWYRQILGQKVEFLVSFYNNEISEKSEIFDDQFSVERPDGSNFTLKIRSTKLEDSAMYFCASSSTPTSALSYFGPGTRLTVL.

Many counts were recorded for this clonotype. The chain is built from TRBV29-1 and TRBJ1-1; D possibly corresponds to TRBD1 (6 bases). V was clipped by 2 bases and J by 11 bases, with 15 bases between them. The CDR3 contains 12 residues. Germline CDR1 reads SQVTM; CDR2 reads ANQGSEA. Here the CDR3 DNA reads TGCAGCGTTGAAAGGGGGACGGAAAGGGCTTTCTTT. Protein product: CSVERGTERAFF. The entire variable domain, with the rest obtained from reference TRBV29-1 and TRBJ1-1, is as follows: SAVISQKPSRDICQRGTSLTIQCQVDSQVTMMFWYRQQPGQSLTLIATANQGSEATYESGFVIDKFPISRPNLTFSTLTVSNMSPEDSSIYLCSVERGTERAFFGQGTRLTVV.

This chain's CDR3 is CASSFELRVGGGNQPQHF. CDR3 nucleotide sequence: TGTGCCAGCAGTTTCGAGTTACGGGTCGGCGGGGGCAATCAGCCCCAGCATTTT. This chain links TRBV12-3 or TRBV12-4 with TRBJ1-5; D ambiguous. The CDR3 is made up of 18 amino acids. Trimming cost V 3 bases and J 2 bases, with 20 bases left between them.

In this sample, this clonotype turned up many times. The V and J genes are TRBV6-1 and TRBJ1-5; D gene ambiguous. V gave up 6 bases and J gave up 9 bases, with 18 bases separating them. CDR3 length: 14 amino acids. The germline V gene has CDR1 MNHNS and CDR2 SASEGT. In DNA form, the CDR3 reads TGTGCCAGCAGGTTTGACGGGCCCGAGGGGCCCCAGCATTTT. Encoded protein: CASRFDGPEGPQHF.

The sample holds many counts of this clonotype. The CDR3 DNA reads TGTGCCAGCAGCTTAGAAAGTCGGGCCAACGTCCTGACTTTC. Its translation: CASSLESRANVLTF. This rearrangement joins TRBV7-8 to TRBJ2-6, with D hard to call. The CDR3 runs to 14 residues. Germline values: CDR1 SGHVS, CDR2 FQNEAQ. With 1 base removed from V and 5 bases from J, the gap between germline ends came to 6 bases.

The chain couples TRBV27 to TRBJ2-2; 8 nucleotides match TRBD2. The CDR3 runs 15 residues. The germline V gene has CDR1 MNHEY and CDR2 SMNVEV (reference sequence). V lost 3 bases to trimming and J lost 8 bases; unmatched junction nucleotides: 8. CDR3 protein: CASSLFGAGAGELFF. In DNA, the CDR3 is TGTGCCAGCAGTTTGTTTGGAGCGGGAGCTGGGGAGCTGTTTTTT.

This clonotype was counted at least ten times. The rearrangement uses TRBV4-1 and TRBJ2-3, with 10 bases aligning to TRBD2. J lost 2 bases, V lost 0 bases, and 5 bases had no gene match. CDR1 MGHRA and CDR2 YSYEKL come from the germline V gene. The CDR3 extends over 17 amino acids. CDR3 in DNA: TGCGCCAGCAGCCAAGATCCTAGCGGGAGTGTCACAGATACGCAGTATTTT. Protein: CASSQDPSGSVTDTQYF.